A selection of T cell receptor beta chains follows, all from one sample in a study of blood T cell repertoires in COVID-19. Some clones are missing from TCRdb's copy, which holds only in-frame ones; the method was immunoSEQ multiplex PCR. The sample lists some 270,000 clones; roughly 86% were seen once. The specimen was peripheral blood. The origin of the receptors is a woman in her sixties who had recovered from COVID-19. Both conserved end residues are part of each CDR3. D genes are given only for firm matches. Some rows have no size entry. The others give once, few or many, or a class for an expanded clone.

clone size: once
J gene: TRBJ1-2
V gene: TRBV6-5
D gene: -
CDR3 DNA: TGTGCCTCCGAAGCGAGCAGAATATATGGCTACACCTTC
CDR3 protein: CASEASRIYGYTF

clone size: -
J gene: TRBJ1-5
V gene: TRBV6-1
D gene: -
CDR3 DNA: TGTGCCAGCAGTGAGGTACAGGGCGTAGTGGTTCAGCCCCAGCATTTT
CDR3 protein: CASSEVQGVVVQPQHF

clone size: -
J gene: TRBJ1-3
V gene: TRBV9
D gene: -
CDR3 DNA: TGTGCCAGCAGCGTAGGACACAATACGGCCGGAGGAAACACCATATATTTT
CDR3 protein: CASSVGHNTAGGNTIYF

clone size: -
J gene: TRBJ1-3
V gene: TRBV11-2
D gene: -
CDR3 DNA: TGTGCCAGCAGCTTGGCAGGAACTGGAAACACCATATATTTT
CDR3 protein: CASSLAGTGNTIYF

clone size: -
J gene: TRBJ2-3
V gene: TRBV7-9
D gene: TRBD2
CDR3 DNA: TGTGCCAACGGGGGGATAACAGATACGCAGTATTTT
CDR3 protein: CANGGITDTQYF

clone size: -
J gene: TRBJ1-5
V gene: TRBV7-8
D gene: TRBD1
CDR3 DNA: TGTGCCAGCAGCTTGGGACAGAACAATCAGCCCCAGCATTTT
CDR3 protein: CASSLGQNNQPQHF

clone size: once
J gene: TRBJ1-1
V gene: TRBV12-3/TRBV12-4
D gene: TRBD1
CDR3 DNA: TGTGCCAGCAGCCTGATACAGGGGACTGAAGCTTTCTTT
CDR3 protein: CASSLIQGTEAFF

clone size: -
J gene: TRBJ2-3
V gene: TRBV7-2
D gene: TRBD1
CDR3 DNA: TGTGCCAGCAAGCTGACAGGGGGCACAGATACGCAGTATTTT
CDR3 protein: CASKLTGGTDTQYF

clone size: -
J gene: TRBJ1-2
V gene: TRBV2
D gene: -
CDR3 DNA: TGTGCCAGCAGCGACAAGAGTAACTATGGCTACACCTTC
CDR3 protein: CASSDKSNYGYTF

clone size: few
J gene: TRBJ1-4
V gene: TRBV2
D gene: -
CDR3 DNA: -
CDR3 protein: CASSVGQGSQFF

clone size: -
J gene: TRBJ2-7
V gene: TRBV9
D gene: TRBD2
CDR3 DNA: TGTGCCAGCAGCGGCGGGGGGGCATTCGAGCAGTACTTC
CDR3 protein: CASSGGGAFEQYF

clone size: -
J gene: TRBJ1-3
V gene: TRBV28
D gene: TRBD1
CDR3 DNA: TGTGCCAGCAGTTTCTTCACCTCAGGGGGAGAAAACACCATATATTTT
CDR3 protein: CASSFFTSGGENTIYF

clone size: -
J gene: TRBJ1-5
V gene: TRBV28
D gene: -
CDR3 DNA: TGTGCCAGCACCCAACCCTCCCGGGGTCGGGATCAGCCCCAGCATTTT
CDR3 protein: CASTQPSRGRDQPQHF

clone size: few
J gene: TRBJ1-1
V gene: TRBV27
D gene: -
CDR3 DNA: TGTGCCAGCAGTACCCTACTATCCCGGGGGAATAGGAACACTGAAGCTTTCTTT
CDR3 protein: CASSTLLSRGNRNTEAFF

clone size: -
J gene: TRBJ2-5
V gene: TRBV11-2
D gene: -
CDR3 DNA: TGTGCCAGCAGCTTAGGGAGGCAAGAGACCCAGTACTTC
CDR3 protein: CASSLGRQETQYF